The 10 T cell receptor beta chains below come from one sample, sequenced in a study of long-term antiretroviral therapy in people with HIV (dated by TCRdb to between 2021 and 2022). The immunoSEQ hsTCRB v3.0 assay was used at survey level resolution to sequence the TRB variable region. TCRdb holds this immuneACCESS table with in-frame rearrangements only. Some clones are missing; in checked studies, unresolved V genes explain under half, and the rest has no known cause. Present in this sample are 22,000 or so clones, roughly 82% of which were seen just once. The leading ten clones occupy more than 3.5% of the sample. Sequenced material: unsorted PBMCs, taken about 5.7 years after starting antiretroviral therapy. These receptors were obtained from a young man with HIV.

The chain links TRBV5-1 to TRBJ1-1; D perhaps matches TRBD1 (5 bases). CDR3 size: 13 residues. CDR1 is SGHRS and CDR2 is YFSETQ in the germline V gene. Trimming removed 2 bases from V and 4 bases from J, with 9 bases in between. The CDR3 is CASSFTGLTEAFF. The CDR3 DNA reads TGCGCCAGCAGCTTCACGGGGCTCACTGAAGCTTTCTTT.

V gene TRBV6-5 combines with J gene TRBJ2-1; TRBD1 matches 8 bases. Germline V gene sequence: CDR1 MNHEY, CDR2 SVGAGI. The CDR3 runs to 15 residues. The V gene end was trimmed by 5 bases and the J gene end by 6 bases; junction bases not matched to a gene: 9. CDR3 bases: TGTGCCAGCAGTCAACCCGGGACAGGTATCAATGAGCAGTTCTTC. It is translated as CASSQPGTGINEQFF.

This chain connects TRBV2 to TRBJ1-2, with D perhaps matching TRBD1 (6 bases). This CDR3 is built from 14 residues. The V and J ends lost 4 bases and 6 bases respectively, with 15 bases between them. The germline V gene encodes CDR1 SNHLY and CDR2 FYNNEI. The CDR3 region is CASSVAQGRDGYTF. CDR3 nucleotide sequence: TGTGCCAGCAGTGTTGCGCAGGGGCGAGATGGCTACACCTTC.

This clone was counted a few times. V is TRBV2 and J is TRBJ2-2; 7 bases align to TRBD1. With 10 bases clipped from V and 4 bases from J, the junction kept 9 bases outside the gene matches. Germline CDR1 reads SNHLY; CDR2 reads FYNNEI. The CDR3 has 14 residues. CDR3 nucleotide sequence: TGTGCCACACTACAGGGGTCATCCACCGGGGAGCTGTTTTTT. It translates to CATLQGSSTGELFF.

This clone is a singleton in its sample. The chain carries TRBV5-6 and TRBJ1-1; D is unresolved. This CDR3 has 14 residues. Germline CDR1 is SGHDT and CDR2 is YYEEEE. The ends were cut back, 7 bases at V and 2 bases at J, with 15 bases in the middle. The CDR3 is CASRGTHLNTEAFF. CDR3 sequence (DNA): TGTGCCAGCCGGGGAACCCATCTTAACACTGAAGCTTTCTTT.

By share, this clone counts as medium-sized. This rearrangement joins TRBV28 to TRBJ2-7, with 10 bases lining up with TRBD2. The CDR3 is 16 residues long. The V gene's germline CDR1 is MDHEN and CDR2 SYDVKM. The V and J ends lost 1 base and 0 bases, in that order; junction bases with no gene match: 3. The CDR3 region has the DNA TGTGCCAGCAGTTTATCGGCTAGCGGGGGCTCCTACGAGCAGTACTTC. It is translated as CASSLSASGGSYEQYF.

V and J are TRBV19 and TRBJ2-7; 10 bases line up with TRBD1. The CDR3 has 16 residues. CDR1 is LNHDA and CDR2 is SQIVND in the germline V gene (reference sequence). Trimming removed 5 bases from V and 5 bases from J; junction bases left unmatched: 12. The CDR3 is CASSDNPTGGINEQYF. CDR3 DNA sequence: TGTGCCAGTAGTGACAACCCGACAGGGGGCATAAACGAGCAGTACTTC.

The chain couples TRBV6-5 to TRBJ2-7, with 9 bases fitting TRBD1. The germline gives CDR1 MNHEY, CDR2 SVGAGI. V lost 6 bases and J lost 5; bases outside the gene matches: 11. This CDR3 region has 15 residues. In DNA, the CDR3 is TGTGCCAGCAGCAACCCCCCGGACAGGGGCCACGAGCAGTACTTC. As protein: CASSNPPDRGHEQYF.

The chain uses TRBV28 and TRBJ2-6; D gene ambiguous. CDR1 and CDR2 from the germline V gene are MDHEN and SYDVKM. Trimming removed 5 bases from V and 0 bases from J, with 8 bases in between. This CDR3 has 15 residues. As DNA, the CDR3 is TGTGCCAGCAGTCCAATAACCTCTGGGGCCAACGTCCTGACTTTC. Translating it yields CASSPITSGANVLTF.

This clone appeared a few times. V is TRBV10-3 and J is TRBJ1-1; D remains unclear. V was pared by 6 bases and J by 6 bases, with 11 bases between. The CDR3 has 12 residues. Germline CDR1 ENHRY, CDR2 SYGVKD. The CDR3 is CAISEGRPEAFF. CDR3 bases: TGTGCCATCAGCGAAGGACGGCCTGAAGCTTTCTTT.